The clone carrying this TCR beta chain showed up just a few times. The data were taken from a study of blood T cell repertoires in COVID-19. Whole-study context: Spain, Italy and the United States supplied samples that represented acute and convalescent COVID-19.

Methods used by the authors: Nucleated cell counts were estimated from reference gene primer amplification. Here immunoSEQ multiplex PCR was the method, and the copy in TCRdb shows in-frame clones only, minus some. D and trimming come from the DNA, and the V and J calls and clone size come from that table. The table has 400,000 to 550,000 clones, 80% to 90% seen once. The V and J ends lost 3 bases and 6 bases, in that order; junction bases with no gene match: 8. The V gene's germline CDR1 is SGHVS and CDR2 FQNEAQ. The CDR3 runs to 15 residues. Material for sequencing was peripheral blood. The chain employs TRBV7-8 and TRBJ1-5; the match to TRBD1 covers 7 bases. The receptor's source is a woman aged 25 to 39 with acute or convalescent COVID-19. CDR3 bases: TGTGCCAGCAGCTTGGGGACAGCCATTTCTCAGCCCCAGCATTTT. Amino acids: CASSLGTAISQPQHF.